This T cell receptor beta chain was retrieved from a study of blood T cell repertoires in COVID-19. On the study more broadly: The United States, Italy and Spain provided the acute and convalescent COVID-19 samples.

Donors were grouped by their self-reported clinical history. Germline V gene sequence: CDR1 SQVTM, CDR2 ANQGSEA. The CDR3 sequence is 15 residues long. V was shortened by 3 bases and J by 0 bases, with 14 bases between the two germline ends. Assay used: immunoSEQ multiplex PCR; TCRdb lists only in-frame clones, some missing. The data show fewer than 200,000 clones, roughly 84% seen once. The V gene is TRBV29-1, the J gene TRBJ1-2; the D gene is possibly TRBD1 (5 bases). The sequencing sample was made of PBMCs or T cells enriched from blood (not recorded which). The origin of this receptor is a man aged 60 to 69 who had recovered from COVID-19. The CDR3 sequence: CSVDLYRTSNYGYTF. The CDR3 nucleotides are TGCAGCGTTGATCTTTACAGGACCTCTAACTATGGCTACACCTTC.